These T cell receptor beta chains were read from a single sample in a study of CD8+ T cells in alopecia areata. TCRdb keeps only in-frame clones here, not all; method: immunoSEQ multiplex PCR. The sample includes 95,000 to 110,000 clones, around 50% of them seen just once. Specimen: CD4+ T cells sorted from blood. The receptor source for this set is a human donor in good health. The CDR3 runs from the conserved cysteine through the conserved F or W. A D gene is named only where the DNA matches it firmly. Only some rows state a clone size, as once, few, many or a class for expanded clones.

clone_size	v_call	d_call	j_call	cdr3_aa	cdr3_nt
-	TRBV27	-	TRBJ2-7	CASRLRGNDEQYF	TGTGCCAGCAGATTGAGGGGCAACGACGAGCAGTACTTC
-	TRBV2	-	TRBJ2-4	CASTIQADRGIQYF	TGTGCCAGCACCATACAGGCCGACCGAGGCATTCAGTACTTC
once	TRBV5-1	-	TRBJ2-2	CASSLTSLNTGELFF	TGCGCCAGCAGCTTGACGAGTTTGAACACCGGGGAGCTGTTTTTT
-	TRBV29-1	TRBD1	TRBJ2-7	CSVGRTGGYEQYF	TGCAGCGTAGGCCGGACAGGGGGTTACGAGCAGTACTTC
-	TRBV10-3	-	TRBJ2-3	CAISEVGTRTDTQYF	TGTGCCATCAGTGAGGTGGGGACGCGCACAGATACGCAGTATTTT
few	TRBV5-1	-	TRBJ1-4	CASSLGSTSNEKLFF	TGCGCCAGCAGCTTGGGTTCGACAAGCAATGAAAAACTGTTTTTT
few	TRBV5-1	-	TRBJ1-6	CASGAGRNNSPLHF	TGCGCCAGTGGCGCAGGACGGAATAATTCACCCCTCCACTTT
-	TRBV7-2	-	TRBJ2-5	CASTPGRRTPQETQYF	TGTGCCAGCACGCCGGGACGTCGTACCCCACAAGAGACCCAGTACTTC
-	TRBV2	-	TRBJ2-5	CASCLTVTQYF	TGTGCCAGCTGTCTCACAGTGACCCAGTACTTC
many	TRBV7-2	-	TRBJ2-7	CASSLSGYEQYF	TGTGCCAGCAGCTTATCAGGGTACGAGCAGTACTTC
-	TRBV4-3	-	TRBJ1-1	CASSQSLTVEAFF	TGCGCCAGCAGCCAAAGTCTAACAGTTGAAGCTTTCTTT
-	TRBV19	-	TRBJ2-3	CASSIRPADTQYF	TGTGCCAGTAGTATCAGGCCTGCGGATACGCAGTATTTT
-	TRBV2	TRBD1	TRBJ1-2	CARGMGDRHGYTF	TGTGCCAGGGGGATGGGGGACAGGCATGGCTACACCTTC
few	TRBV4-1	-	TRBJ1-4	CASSLDGIGAWVRNEKLFF	TGCGCCAGCAGCCTCGATGGAATTGGCGCCTGGGTTAGGAATGAAAAACTGTTTTTT
-	TRBV23-1	-	TRBJ1-5	CASGPGTFSNQPQHF	TGCGCCAGCGGACCAGGGACATTCTCGAATCAGCCCCAGCATTTT
-	TRBV6-1	-	TRBJ1-2	CASSEALHGSQYGYTF	TGTGCCAGCAGTGAAGCCCTTCACGGCAGTCAATATGGCTACACCTTC
-	TRBV27	-	TRBJ2-2	CASSLRMDTGELFF	TGTGCCAGCAGTTTGAGGATGGACACCGGGGAGCTGTTTTTT
-	TRBV2	-	TRBJ2-5	CASSGTQGQTQYF	TGTGCCAGCAGTGGGACCCAGGGGCAGACCCAGTACTTC
-	TRBV7-2	TRBD2	TRBJ2-5	CASSPGLVETQYF	TGTGCCAGCAGCCCTGGACTAGTAGAGACCCAGTACTTC
-	TRBV7-2	TRBD1	TRBJ2-5	CASSLEPGQGPRGAQYF	TGTGCCAGCAGCTTAGAACCGGGACAGGGACCCCGGGGGGCCCAGTACTTC
-	TRBV29-1	-	TRBJ1-2	CSVGQANYGYTF	TGCAGCGTTGGGCAGGCTAACTATGGCTACACCTTC
-	TRBV10-3	TRBD2	TRBJ2-5	CAISELAGRGETQYF	TGTGCCATCAGTGAGTTAGCGGGGCGAGGAGAGACCCAGTACTTC
-	TRBV7-3	-	TRBJ2-1	CASSRNSGGEQFF	TGTGCCAGCAGCCGTAACTCTGGCGGTGAGCAGTTCTTC
-	TRBV4-2	-	TRBJ2-3	CASSPRVGREIETDTQYF	TGTGCCAGCAGCCCAAGGGTGGGCAGGGAGATTGAGACAGATACGCAGTATTTT
-	TRBV7-9	-	TRBJ1-5	CASSLAGGRQPQHF	TGTGCCAGCAGCTTGGCGGGAGGGAGGCAGCCCCAGCATTTT
-	TRBV27	-	TRBJ1-1	CASSKARDTEAFF	TGTGCCAGCAGTAAAGCTAGGGACACTGAAGCTTTCTTT
few	TRBV18	-	TRBJ2-3	CASSFSTDTQYF	TGTGCCAGCTCATTTAGCACAGATACGCAGTATTTT
once	TRBV5-1	-	TRBJ2-2	CASTARGIPNTGELFF	TGCGCCAGCACAGCTAGGGGGATCCCGAACACCGGGGAGCTGTTTTTT
-	TRBV18	-	TRBJ2-1	CASSPPGSYNEQFF	TGTGCCAGCTCACCTCCGGGGAGCTACAATGAGCAGTTCTTC
-	TRBV2	TRBD2	TRBJ2-5	CASSVTRTRGETQYF	TGTGCCAGCAGTGTCACTAGGACTAGAGGGGAGACCCAGTACTTC
-	TRBV29-1	TRBD1	TRBJ2-7	CSVEGTGDLSEQYF	TGCAGCGTTGAGGGGACAGGGGATCTCTCCGAGCAGTACTTC
-	TRBV9	TRBD1	TRBJ2-7	CASAGQGAYEQYF	TGTGCCAGCGCGGGCCAGGGGGCTTACGAGCAGTACTTC
-	TRBV28	-	TRBJ2-1	CASTSGGTPSSYNEQFF	TGTGCCAGCACCTCCGGGGGGACACCCAGCTCCTACAATGAGCAGTTCTTC
-	TRBV6-5	-	TRBJ1-2	CASSYGGFNYGYTF	TGTGCCAGCAGTTATGGAGGGTTCAACTATGGCTACACCTTC
-	TRBV25-1	-	TRBJ1-5	CASSESQINQPQHF	TGTGCCAGCAGTGAAAGTCAGATCAATCAGCCCCAGCATTTT
few	TRBV21-1	-	TRBJ2-3	CASSKPSGSTDTQYF	TGTGCCAGCAGCAAGCCTAGCGGGAGCACAGATACGCAGTATTTT
few	TRBV6-5	TRBD1	TRBJ1-2	CASSYSRDRNPYGYTF	TGTGCCAGCAGTTACTCGAGGGACAGAAACCCCTATGGCTACACCTTC
-	TRBV7-9	-	TRBJ1-4	CASSSRALGEKLFF	TGTGCCAGCAGCTCCAGGGCCTTAGGTGAAAAACTGTTTTTT
-	TRBV29-1	-	TRBJ1-5	CSVGDQPNQPQHF	TGCAGCGTTGGAGACCAACCCAATCAGCCCCAGCATTTT
-	TRBV12-5	TRBD1	TRBJ2-2	CASGRDRGHGKLFF	TGTGCTAGTGGCCGGGACAGGGGACACGGGAAGCTGTTTTTT
few	TRBV29-1	-	TRBJ2-5	CSVDSAGGETQYF	TGCAGCGTTGATAGCGCAGGGGGGGAGACCCAGTACTTC
few	TRBV30	-	TRBJ1-5	CACRPAGSNQPQHF	TGTGCCTGTCGTCCTGCTGGGAGCAATCAGCCCCAGCATTTT
-	TRBV7-2	TRBD1	TRBJ1-4	CASSLGGGRLSF	TGTGCCAGCAGCTTAGGAGGGGGCCGACTATCTTTT